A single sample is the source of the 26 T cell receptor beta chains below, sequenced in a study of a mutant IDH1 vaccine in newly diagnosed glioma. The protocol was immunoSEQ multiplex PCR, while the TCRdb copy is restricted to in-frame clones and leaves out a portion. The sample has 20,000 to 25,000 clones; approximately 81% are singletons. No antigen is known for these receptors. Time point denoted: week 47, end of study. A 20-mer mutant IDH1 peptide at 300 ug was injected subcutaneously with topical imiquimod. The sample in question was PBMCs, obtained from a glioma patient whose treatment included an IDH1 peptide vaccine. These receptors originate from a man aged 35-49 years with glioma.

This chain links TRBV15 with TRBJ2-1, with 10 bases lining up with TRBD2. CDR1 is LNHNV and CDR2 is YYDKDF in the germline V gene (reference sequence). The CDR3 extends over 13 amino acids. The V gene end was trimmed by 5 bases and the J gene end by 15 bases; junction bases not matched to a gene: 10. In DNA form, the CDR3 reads TGTGCCACCAGCTGGCGCAGCGGGAGGGCCCCGTTCTTC. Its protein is CATSWRSGRAPFF.

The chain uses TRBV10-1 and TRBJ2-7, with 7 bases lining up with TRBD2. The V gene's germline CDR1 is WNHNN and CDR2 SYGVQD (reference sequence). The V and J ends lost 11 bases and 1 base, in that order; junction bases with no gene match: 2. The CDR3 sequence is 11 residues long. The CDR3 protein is CAEGLSYEQYF. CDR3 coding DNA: TGCGCCGAGGGACTATCCTACGAGCAGTACTTC.

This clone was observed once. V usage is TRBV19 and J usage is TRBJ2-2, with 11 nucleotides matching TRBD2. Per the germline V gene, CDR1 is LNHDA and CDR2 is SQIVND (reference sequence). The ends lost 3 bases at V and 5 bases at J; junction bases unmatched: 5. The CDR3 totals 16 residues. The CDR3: CASSILAGGSTGELFF. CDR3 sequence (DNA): TGTGCCAGTAGTATCCTAGCGGGAGGTTCGACCGGGGAGCTGTTTTTT.

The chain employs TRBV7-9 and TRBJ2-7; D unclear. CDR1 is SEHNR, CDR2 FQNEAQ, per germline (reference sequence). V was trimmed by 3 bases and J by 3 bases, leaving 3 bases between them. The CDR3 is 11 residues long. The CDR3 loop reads CASSFSYEQYF. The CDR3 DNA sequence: TGTGCCAGCAGCTTTAGCTACGAGCAGTACTTC.

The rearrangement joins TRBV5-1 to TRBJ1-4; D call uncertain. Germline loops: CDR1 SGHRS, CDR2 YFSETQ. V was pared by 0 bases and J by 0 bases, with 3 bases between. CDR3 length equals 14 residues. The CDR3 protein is CASSLAATNEKLFF. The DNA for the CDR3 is TGCGCCAGCAGCTTGGCAGCAACTAATGAAAAACTGTTTTTT.

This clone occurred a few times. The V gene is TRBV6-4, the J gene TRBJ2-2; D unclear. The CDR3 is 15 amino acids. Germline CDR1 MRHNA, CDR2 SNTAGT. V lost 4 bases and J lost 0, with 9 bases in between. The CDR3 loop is CASSAASPNTGELFF. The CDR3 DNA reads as TGTGCCAGCAGTGCAGCTAGTCCGAACACCGGGGAGCTGTTTTTT.

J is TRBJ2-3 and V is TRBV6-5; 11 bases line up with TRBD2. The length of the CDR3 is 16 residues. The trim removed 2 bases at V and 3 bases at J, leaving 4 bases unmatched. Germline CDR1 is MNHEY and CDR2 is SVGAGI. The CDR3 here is CASSYTSGSSTDTQYF. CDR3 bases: TGTGCCAGCAGTTACACTAGCGGGAGTTCAACAGATACGCAGTATTTT.

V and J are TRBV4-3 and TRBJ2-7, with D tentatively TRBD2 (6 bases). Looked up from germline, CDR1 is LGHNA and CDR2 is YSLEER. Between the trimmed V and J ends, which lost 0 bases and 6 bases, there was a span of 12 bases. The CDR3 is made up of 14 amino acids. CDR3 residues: CASSQDFGTSEQYF. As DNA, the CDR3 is TGCGCCAGCAGCCAAGATTTCGGGACTTCCGAGCAGTACTTC.

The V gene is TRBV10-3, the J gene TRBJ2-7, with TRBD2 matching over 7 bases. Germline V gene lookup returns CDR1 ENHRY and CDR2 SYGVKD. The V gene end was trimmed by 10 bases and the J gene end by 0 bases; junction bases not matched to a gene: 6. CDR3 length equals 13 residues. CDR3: CASQAGSSYEQYF. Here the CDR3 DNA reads TGTGCCAGCCAAGCGGGGTCCTCCTACGAGCAGTACTTC.

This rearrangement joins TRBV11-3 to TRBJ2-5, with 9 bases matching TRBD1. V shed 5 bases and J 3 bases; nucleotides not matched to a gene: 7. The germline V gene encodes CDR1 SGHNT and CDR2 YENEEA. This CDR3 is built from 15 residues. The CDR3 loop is CASSQTTGGEETQYF. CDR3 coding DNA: TGTGCCAGCAGCCAGACGACAGGGGGGGAAGAGACCCAGTACTTC.

CDR3 coding DNA: TGTGCCAGCAGCAATAGCCCGCCAAGAGAAGTAGCGGTTACGCAGTATTTT. It codes for CASSNSPPREVAVTQYF. This rearrangement joins TRBV21-1 to TRBJ2-3; the D segment call TRBD2 is taken from the table without a DNA check. TRBV21-1 is termed a pseudogene. CDR3 length: 17 amino acids.

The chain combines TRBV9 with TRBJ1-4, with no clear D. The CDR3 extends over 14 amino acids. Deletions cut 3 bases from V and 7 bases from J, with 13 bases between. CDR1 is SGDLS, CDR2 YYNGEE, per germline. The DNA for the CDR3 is TGTGCCAGCAGCGAGGACCCTTTGGGTGAAAAACTGTTTTTT. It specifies CASSEDPLGEKLFF.

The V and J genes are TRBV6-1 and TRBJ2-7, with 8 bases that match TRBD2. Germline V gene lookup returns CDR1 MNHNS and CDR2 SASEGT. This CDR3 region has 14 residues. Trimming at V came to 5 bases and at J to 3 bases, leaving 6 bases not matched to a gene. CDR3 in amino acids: CASSIEAGVYEQYF. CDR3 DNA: TGTGCCAGCAGTATTGAAGCGGGAGTCTACGAGCAGTACTTC.

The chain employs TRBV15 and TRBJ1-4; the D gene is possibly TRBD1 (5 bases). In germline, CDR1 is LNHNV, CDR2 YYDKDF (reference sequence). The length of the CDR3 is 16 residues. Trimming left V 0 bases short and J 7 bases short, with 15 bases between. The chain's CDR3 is CATSRDPVVGGEKLFF. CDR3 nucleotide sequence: TGTGCCACCAGCAGAGACCCCGTTGTGGGGGGTGAAAAACTGTTTTTT.

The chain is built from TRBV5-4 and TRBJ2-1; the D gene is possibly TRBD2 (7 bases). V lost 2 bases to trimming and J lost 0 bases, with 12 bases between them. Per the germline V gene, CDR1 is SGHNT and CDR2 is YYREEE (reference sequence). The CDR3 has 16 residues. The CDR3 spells CASSLGGLRSYNEQFF. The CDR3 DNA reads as TGTGCCAGCAGCTTAGGGGGACTACGCTCCTACAATGAGCAGTTCTTC.

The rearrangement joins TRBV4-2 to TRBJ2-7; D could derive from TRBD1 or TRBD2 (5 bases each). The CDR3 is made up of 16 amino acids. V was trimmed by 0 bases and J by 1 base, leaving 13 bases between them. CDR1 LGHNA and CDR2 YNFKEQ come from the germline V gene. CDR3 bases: TGTGCCAGCAGCCAAGATCTGGGCAGGGAGTCCTACGAGCAGTACTTC. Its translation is CASSQDLGRESYEQYF.

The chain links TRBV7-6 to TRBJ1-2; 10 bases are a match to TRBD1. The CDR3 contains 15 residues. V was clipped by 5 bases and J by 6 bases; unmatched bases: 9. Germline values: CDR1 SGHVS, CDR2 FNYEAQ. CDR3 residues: CASSITRTGGDGYTF. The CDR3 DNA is TGTGCCAGCAGCATCACCAGGACAGGGGGTGATGGCTACACCTTC. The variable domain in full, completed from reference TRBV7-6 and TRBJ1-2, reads GAGVSQSPRYKVTKRGQDVALRCDPISGHVSLYWYRQALGQGPEFLTYFNYEAQQDKSGLPNDRFSAERPEGSISTLTIQRTEQRDSAMYRCASSITRTGGDGYTFGSGTRLTVV.

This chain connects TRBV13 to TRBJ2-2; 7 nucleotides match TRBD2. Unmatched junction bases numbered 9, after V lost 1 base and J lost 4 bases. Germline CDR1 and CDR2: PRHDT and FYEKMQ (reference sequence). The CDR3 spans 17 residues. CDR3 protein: CASSLERSSGATGELFF. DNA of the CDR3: TGTGCCAGCAGCTTAGAAAGGTCTAGCGGTGCCACCGGGGAGCTGTTTTTT.

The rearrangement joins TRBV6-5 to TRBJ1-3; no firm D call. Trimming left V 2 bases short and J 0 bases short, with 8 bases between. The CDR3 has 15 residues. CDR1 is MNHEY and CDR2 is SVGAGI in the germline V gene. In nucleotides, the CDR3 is TGTGCCAGCAGTTACAAGCCTCGCTCTGGAAACACCATATATTTT. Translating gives CASSYKPRSGNTIYF.

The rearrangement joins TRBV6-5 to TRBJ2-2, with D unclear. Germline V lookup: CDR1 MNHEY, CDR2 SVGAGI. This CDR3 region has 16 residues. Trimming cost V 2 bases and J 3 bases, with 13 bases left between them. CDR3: CASSYPRGVDTGELFF. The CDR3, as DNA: TGTGCCAGCAGTTACCCCCGCGGAGTCGACACCGGGGAGCTGTTTTTT.

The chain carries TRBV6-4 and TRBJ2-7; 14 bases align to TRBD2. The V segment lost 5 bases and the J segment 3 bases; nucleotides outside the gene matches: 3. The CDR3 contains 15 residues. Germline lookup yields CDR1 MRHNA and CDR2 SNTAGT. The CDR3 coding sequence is TGTGCCAGCAGTCTAGGGACTAGCGGGAGCTACGAGCAGTACTTC. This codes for CASSLGTSGSYEQYF.

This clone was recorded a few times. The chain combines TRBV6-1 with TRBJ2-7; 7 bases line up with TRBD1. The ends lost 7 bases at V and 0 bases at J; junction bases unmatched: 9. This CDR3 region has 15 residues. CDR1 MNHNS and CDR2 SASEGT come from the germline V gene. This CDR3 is CASTKGAGASYEQYF. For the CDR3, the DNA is TGTGCCAGCACCAAGGGGGCAGGGGCCTCCTACGAGCAGTACTTC.

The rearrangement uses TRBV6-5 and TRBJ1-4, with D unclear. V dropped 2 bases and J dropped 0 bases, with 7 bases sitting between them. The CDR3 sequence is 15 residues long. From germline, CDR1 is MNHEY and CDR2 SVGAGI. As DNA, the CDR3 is TGTGCCAGCAGTTACACCGGCGCAACTAATGAAAAACTGTTTTTT. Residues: CASSYTGATNEKLFF.

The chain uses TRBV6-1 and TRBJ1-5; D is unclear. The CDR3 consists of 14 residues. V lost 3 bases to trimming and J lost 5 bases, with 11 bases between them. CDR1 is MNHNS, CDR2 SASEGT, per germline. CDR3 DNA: TGTGCCAGCAGTGAGGATAAGGGTCATCAGCCCCAGCATTTT. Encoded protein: CASSEDKGHQPQHF.

The CDR3 loop is CSVTFFRDYHEQYF. DNA for the CDR3: TGCAGCGTCACCTTTTTCCGGGACTACCACGAGCAGTACTTC. The rearrangement uses TRBV29-1 and TRBJ2-7, with 7 bases matching TRBD2. V gave up 6 bases and J gave up 5 bases; unmatched junction bases: 13. CDR1 is SQVTM and CDR2 is ANQGSEA in the germline V gene. CDR3 size: 14 residues.

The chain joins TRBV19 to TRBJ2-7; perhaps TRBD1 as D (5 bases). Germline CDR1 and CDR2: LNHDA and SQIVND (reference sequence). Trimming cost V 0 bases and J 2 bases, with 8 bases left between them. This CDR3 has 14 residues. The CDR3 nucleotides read TGTGCCAGTAGTATAGATCAGGGAACCTACGAGCAGTACTTC. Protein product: CASSIDQGTYEQYF.